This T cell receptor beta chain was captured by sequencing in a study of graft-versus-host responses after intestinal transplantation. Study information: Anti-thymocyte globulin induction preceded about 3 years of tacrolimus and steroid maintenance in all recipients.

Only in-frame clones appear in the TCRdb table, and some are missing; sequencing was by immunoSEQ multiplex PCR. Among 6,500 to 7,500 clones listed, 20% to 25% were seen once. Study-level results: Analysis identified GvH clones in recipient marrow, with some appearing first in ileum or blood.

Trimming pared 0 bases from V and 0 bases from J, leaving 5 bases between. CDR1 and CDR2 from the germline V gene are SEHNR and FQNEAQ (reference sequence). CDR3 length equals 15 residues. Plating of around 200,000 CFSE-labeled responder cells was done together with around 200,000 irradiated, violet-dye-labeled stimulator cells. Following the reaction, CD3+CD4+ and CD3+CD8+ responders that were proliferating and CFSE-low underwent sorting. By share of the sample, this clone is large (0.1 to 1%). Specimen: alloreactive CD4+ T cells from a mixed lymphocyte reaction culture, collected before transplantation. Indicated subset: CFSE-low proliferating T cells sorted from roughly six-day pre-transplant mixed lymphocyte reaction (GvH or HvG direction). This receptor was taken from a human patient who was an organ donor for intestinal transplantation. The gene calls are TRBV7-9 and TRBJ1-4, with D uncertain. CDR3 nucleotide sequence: TGTGCCAGCAGCTTAGCGTGGGCAACTAATGAAAAACTGTTTTTT. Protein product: CASSLAWATNEKLFF.